Listed here are 24 T cell receptor beta chains from one sample, sequenced in a study of Ad26.COV2.S vaccination and SARS-CoV-2 variants. Using immunoSEQ multiplex PCR, the repertoire was profiled, and TCRdb retains in-frame clones only, with some absent. The sample has around 320,000 clones, around four fifths seen once. As to treatment: some 19 received Ad26.COV2.S at low or high dose, single or two shots; 5 received placebo; per-sample allocation not given. Each sample was drawn 63 days after the first injection (of vaccine or placebo). The sequences come from peripheral blood, collected in a trial of Ad26.COV2.S vaccine versus placebo. The source is a person between 18 and 65 years old who received the Ad26.COV2.S COVID-19 vaccine or a placebo.

The chain recombines TRBV29-1 with TRBJ1-1; TRBD1 might be the D (6 bases). The CDR3 is 11 amino acids. Trimming removed 6 bases from V and 7 bases from J, with 12 bases in between. Germline-derived CDR1 and CDR2 are SQVTM and ANQGSEA. Here the CDR3 reads CSVKTGVEAFF. CDR3 bases: TGCAGCGTAAAGACAGGAGTTGAAGCTTTCTTT.

The CDR3 reads CASSPLSGDFYEQYF. The CDR3 bases are TGTGCCAGCAGCCCGCTTAGCGGGGACTTCTACGAGCAGTACTTC. The V gene is TRBV7-2, the J gene TRBJ2-7, with TRBD2 identical over 8 bases. There are 15 residues in the CDR3. J was trimmed by 3 bases and V by 5 bases; bases with no gene match: 9. From germline, CDR1 is SGHTA and CDR2 FQGNSA.

V usage is TRBV6-4 and J usage is TRBJ2-2; a weak D match, TRBD2 (5 bases). Trimming stripped 3 bases from V and 3 bases from J, with 8 bases between. The CDR3 covers 14 residues. Germline CDR1 MRHNA, CDR2 SNTAGT. The CDR3 region is CASSESGDTGELFF. CDR3 nucleotides: TGTGCCAGCAGTGAGTCCGGGGACACCGGGGAGCTGTTTTTT.

The chain recombines TRBV10-2 with TRBJ2-3; no clear D. Trimming took off 6 bases at V and 4 bases at J, with 8 bases between the two ends. The CDR3 has 12 amino acids. The V gene's germline CDR1 is WSHSY and CDR2 SAAADI. The chain's CDR3 is CASSEKADTQYF. The CDR3 DNA follows: TGCGCCAGCAGCGAGAAAGCAGATACGCAGTATTTT.

V gene TRBV19 combines with J gene TRBJ2-7; D not certain. This CDR3 is built from 13 residues. From germline, CDR1 is LNHDA and CDR2 SQIVND (reference sequence). Trimming removed 4 bases from V and 0 bases from J, with 7 bases in between. The CDR3 DNA is TGTGCCAGTAGTAACTTATACTCCTACGAGCAGTACTTC. This translates into CASSNLYSYEQYF.

This chain links TRBV5-6 with TRBJ2-5; D is undetermined. The length of the CDR3 is 13 residues. Germline CDR1 reads SGHDT; CDR2 reads YYEEEE. With 2 bases removed from V and 5 bases from J, the gap between germline ends came to 10 bases. In DNA form, the CDR3 reads TGTGCCAGCAGCTTTCGGCGTGGGGAGACCCAGTACTTC. Translated: CASSFRRGETQYF.

V and J are TRBV30 and TRBJ1-2; TRBD1 might be the D (6 bases). In germline, CDR1 is GTSNPN, CDR2 SVGIG (reference sequence). There are 14 residues in the CDR3. V was trimmed by 2 bases and J by 4 bases, leaving 14 bases between them. The CDR3: CAWSISTGPYGYTF. Here the CDR3 DNA reads TGTGCCTGGAGTATCTCAACAGGGCCCTATGGCTACACCTTC.

The rearrangement joins TRBV19 to TRBJ2-7; a possible D gene is TRBD2 (6 bases). Germline-derived CDR1 and CDR2 are LNHDA and SQIVND (reference sequence). The V end lost 6 bases, the J end lost 2 bases, and 20 bases lay between the germline ends. The CDR3 covers 16 residues. Here the CDR3 reads CASSDLGGAIPYEQYF. The CDR3 region has the DNA TGTGCCAGTAGCGACTTAGGCGGGGCGATCCCCTACGAGCAGTACTTC.

The chain uses TRBV11-1 and TRBJ1-1; 7 nucleotides agree with TRBD1. The CDR3 is made up of 13 amino acids. V was clipped by 7 bases and J by 1 base; unmatched bases: 3. In germline, CDR1 is SGHAT, CDR2 FQDESV (reference sequence). Written as DNA, the CDR3 is TGTGCCAGCAAGAGACAGGGGAACACTGAAGCTTTCTTT. Its translation is CASKRQGNTEAFF.

CDR3 bases: TGTGCCAGCTCAGCGGGACAGACGATTGAAGCTTTCTTT. Translated: CASSAGQTIEAFF. The rearrangement links TRBV18 to TRBJ1-1; 7 bases line up with TRBD1. Losses at the gene ends were 5 bases for V and 7 bases for J; bases not matched to a gene: 7. The length of the CDR3 is 13 residues. The germline V gene has CDR1 KGHSH and CDR2 LQKENI.

The V call is TRBV15, the J call TRBJ1-5; D is perhaps TRBD1 (6 bases). The CDR3 is made up of 15 amino acids. Germline CDR1 LNHNV, CDR2 YYDKDF (reference sequence). Trimming removed 0 bases from V and 4 bases from J, with 10 bases in between. CDR3 DNA: TGTGCCACCAGCAGAGATGGACAGTTTAATCAGCCCCAGCATTTT. Translating gives CATSRDGQFNQPQHF.

The rearrangement joins TRBV7-9 to TRBJ2-5; D not certain. Trimming pared 4 bases from V and 5 bases from J, leaving 5 bases between. The germline CDR1 and CDR2 sequences are SEHNR and FQNEAQ (reference sequence). CDR3 length: 11 amino acids. The CDR3 is CASSSYETQYF. CDR3 sequence (DNA): TGTGCCAGCAGCTCCTATGAGACCCAGTACTTC.

This chain connects TRBV6-1 to TRBJ1-5, with a tentative D call TRBD1 (5 bases). The V end lost 1 base, the J end lost 4 bases, and 11 bases lay between the germline ends. CDR1 and CDR2 (germline): MNHNS, SASEGT. This CDR3 comprises 15 residues. This chain's CDR3 is CASSEGGEGNQPQHF. The CDR3 region has the DNA TGTGCCAGCAGTGAAGGAGGGGAGGGGAATCAGCCCCAGCATTTT.

The genes are TRBV29-1 and TRBJ1-1; D is undetermined. Trimming took off 4 bases at V and 6 bases at J, with 12 bases between the two ends. The CDR3 spans 12 residues. The germline V gene has CDR1 SQVTM and CDR2 ANQGSEA. The CDR3 loop reads CSVGFGRSEAFF. CDR3 in DNA: TGCAGCGTTGGTTTTGGACGATCTGAAGCTTTCTTT.

J is TRBJ2-7 and V is TRBV5-6; possibly TRBD1 or TRBD2 for D (6 bases each). CDR3 length: 15 amino acids. V lost 7 bases and J 5 bases, leaving 22 bases between the germline ends. CDR1 is SGHDT, CDR2 YYEEEE, per germline. DNA for the CDR3: TGTGCCAGCTTGGGGGGTGCAGGGGACCCCCACGAGCAGTACTTC. Encoded protein: CASLGGAGDPHEQYF.

Only one count was recorded for this clone. The chain employs TRBV19 and TRBJ1-2; 7 bases align to TRBD1. The germline CDR1 and CDR2 sequences are LNHDA and SQIVND (reference sequence). With 0 bases clipped from V and 3 bases from J, the junction kept 13 bases outside the gene matches. The length of the CDR3 is 18 residues. CDR3 bases: TGTGCCAGTAGTATAGACCCGGCCAAACAGGGGTTAGACTATGGCTACACCTTC. It specifies CASSIDPAKQGLDYGYTF. Variable domain in full (rest from reference TRBV19 and TRBJ1-2): DGGITQSPKYLFRKEGQNVTLSCEQNLNHDAMYWYRQDPGQGLRLIYYSQIVNDFQKGDIAEGYSVSREKKESFPLTVTSAQKNPTAFYLCASSIDPAKQGLDYGYTFGSGTRLTVV.

The gene calls are TRBV5-4 and TRBJ1-6; 7 bases are a match to TRBD1. CDR3 length equals 14 residues. Germline V gives CDR1 SGHNT, CDR2 YYREEE (reference sequence). V shed 4 bases, J shed 14 bases, and the junction held 12 bases outside the gene matches. CDR3 protein: CASSTGQDPRALHF. CDR3 coding DNA: TGTGCCAGCAGCACTGGACAGGACCCAAGGGCCCTCCACTTT.

J is TRBJ1-2 and V is TRBV6-1; D is possibly TRBD1 (5 bases). Germline V gives CDR1 MNHNS, CDR2 SASEGT. Trimming removed 2 bases from V and 1 base from J, with 8 bases in between. This CDR3 comprises 14 residues. The CDR3 region is CASSETGRNYGYTF. The CDR3 region has the DNA TGTGCCAGCAGTGAAACAGGACGTAACTATGGCTACACCTTC.

The V and J genes are TRBV27 and TRBJ1-2; 9 bases fit TRBD1. Germline V gene lookup returns CDR1 MNHEY and CDR2 SMNVEV (reference sequence). V gave up 2 bases and J gave up 4 bases; unmatched junction bases: 8. This CDR3 spans 16 amino acids. The CDR3 sequence: CASSLVRGQGLYGYTF. CDR3 coding DNA: TGTGCCAGCAGTTTAGTACGGGGACAGGGCCTCTATGGCTACACCTTC.

The V call is TRBV5-1, the J call TRBJ1-6; 9 nucleotides align to TRBD1. V shed 0 bases and J 10 bases; nucleotides not matched to a gene: 5. CDR3 length: 15 amino acids. Germline V lookup: CDR1 SGHRS, CDR2 YFSETQ. CDR3 nucleotides: TGCGCCAGCAGCTTGGTACAGGACAGGGGATCACCCCTCCACTTT. The encoded protein is CASSLVQDRGSPLHF.

The chain uses TRBV27 and TRBJ2-3, with 7 bases fitting TRBD2. Germline trimming cut 9 bases from V and 0 bases from J; bases unmatched to any gene: 6. Germline lookup yields CDR1 MNHEY and CDR2 SMNVEV (reference sequence). The CDR3 covers 14 residues. This chain's CDR3 is CASHSGISTDTQYF. The CDR3 nucleotides read TGTGCCAGTCACAGCGGGATTAGCACAGATACGCAGTATTTT.

This clone was observed a handful of times. The rearrangement uses TRBV19 and TRBJ2-2, with D perhaps TRBD1 or TRBD2 (5 bases each). Trimming stripped 11 bases from V and 0 bases from J, with 13 bases between. The CDR3 is 14 amino acids. Germline V gene sequence: CDR1 LNHDA, CDR2 SQIVND (reference sequence). The CDR3 DNA follows: TGTGCCTCCGGGACCGTGGCGAACACCGGGGAGCTGTTTTTT. Translated, it gives CASGTVANTGELFF.

This sequence joins TRBV7-8 and TRBJ2-2; D may correspond to TRBD1 or TRBD2 (5 bases each). This CDR3 comprises 14 residues. Germline assignment: CDR1 SGHVS and CDR2 FQNEAQ. V was shortened by 1 base and J by 4 bases, with 7 bases between the two germline ends. CDR3 in DNA: TGTGCCAGCAGCTTAGGTGGGGGCACCGGGGAGCTGTTTTTT. It codes for CASSLGGGTGELFF.

This sequence joins TRBV9 and TRBJ1-6; the match to TRBD1 covers 8 bases. In germline, CDR1 is SGDLS, CDR2 YYNGEE. The CDR3 contains 15 residues. The V and J ends lost 4 bases and 8 bases, in that order; junction bases with no gene match: 8. Here the CDR3 DNA reads TGTGCCAGCAGCCCCCAAGGACAGGGTGATTCACCCCTCCACTTT. Its translation: CASSPQGQGDSPLHF.